Shown below are 25 T cell receptor beta chains from a single sample sequenced in a study of blood T cell repertoires in COVID-19. TCRdb's copy holds only in-frame clones and misses some; the assay was immunoSEQ multiplex PCR. The sample includes fewer than 200,000 clones, about 87% seen only once; the top ten take roughly 26%. Material for sequencing was peripheral blood. These receptors were taken from a man aged 55 to 70 with acute or convalescent COVID-19.

The V gene is TRBV5-4, the J gene TRBJ1-4; D ambiguous. From germline, CDR1 is SGHNT and CDR2 YYREEE (reference sequence). The V end lost 0 bases, the J end lost 4 bases, and 7 bases lay between the germline ends. The CDR3 loop spans 14 amino acids. CDR3 sequence: CASSLAGVNEKLFF. CDR3 sequence (DNA): TGTGCCAGCAGCTTGGCCGGGGTTAATGAAAAACTGTTTTTT.

V usage is TRBV7-2 and J usage is TRBJ2-3; 7 bases fit TRBD2. After removal of 1 base from V and 10 bases from J, the junction contained 5 bases not matched to a gene. Germline CDR1 reads SGHTA; CDR2 reads FQGNSA. The length of the CDR3 is 13 residues. CDR3 sequence reads: CASSLGGAGPQYF. CDR3 nucleotide sequence: TGTGCCAGCAGCTTAGGAGGAGCGGGGCCGCAGTATTTT. Drawing the rest from reference TRBV7-2 and TRBJ2-3, the complete variable domain is GAGVSQSPSNKVTEKGKDVELRCDPISGHTALYWYRQSLGQGLEFLIYFQGNSAPDKSGLPSDRFSAERTGGSVSTLTIQRTQQEDSAVYLCASSLGGAGPQYFGPGTRLTVL.

V and J are TRBV19 and TRBJ1-2; 7 bases agree with TRBD1. CDR1 is LNHDA, CDR2 SQIVND, per germline (reference sequence). Unmatched junction bases numbered 13, after V lost 7 bases and J lost 2 bases. The CDR3 spans 16 residues. CDR3 DNA sequence: TGTGCCAGTACCATGGGTATTGGGACAGCGAACTATGGCTACACCTTC. This translates into CASTMGIGTANYGYTF.

This clone was seen just once. The chain carries TRBV6-5 and TRBJ1-5; the D is unclear. The germline gives CDR1 MNHEY, CDR2 SVGAGI. The CDR3 has 14 amino acids. Trimming left V 7 bases short and J 2 bases short, with 12 bases between. The CDR3 loop reads CASKSSGGNQPQHF. The CDR3 DNA reads TGTGCCAGCAAAAGTTCGGGTGGCAATCAGCCCCAGCATTTT.

The genes are TRBV7-9 and TRBJ1-2; tentative D call: TRBD1 (5 bases). V was cut by 1 base and J by 4 bases, with 10 bases left in between. The length of the CDR3 is 14 residues. Germline V gene sequence: CDR1 SEHNR, CDR2 FQNEAQ (reference sequence). The CDR3 DNA is TGTGCCAGCAGCTTAGAAGCAGGGCTCTATGGCTACACCTTC. Its translation: CASSLEAGLYGYTF. The entire variable domain, with the rest obtained from reference TRBV7-9 and TRBJ1-2, is as follows: DTGVSQNPRHKITKRGQNVTFRCDPISEHNRLYWYRQTLGQGPEFLTYFQNEAQLEKSRLLSDRFSAERPKGSFSTLEIQRTEQGDSAMYLCASSLEAGLYGYTFGSGTRLTVV.

V usage is TRBV11-3 and J usage is TRBJ2-3; 7 bases are a match to TRBD1. J gave up 2 bases and V 1 base, and 6 bases lay outside the gene matches. The CDR3 spans 16 residues. From germline, CDR1 is SGHNT and CDR2 YENEEA. Here the CDR3 reads CASSLGTTGTTDTQYF. The CDR3 region has the DNA TGTGCCAGCAGCTTAGGTACGACAGGGACCACAGATACGCAGTATTTT.

The V and J genes are TRBV5-1 and TRBJ2-3; D may be TRBD1 (5 bases). CDR1 is SGHRS, CDR2 YFSETQ, per germline. Trimming cost V 0 bases and J 0 bases, with 8 bases left between them. The CDR3 is 15 residues long. The CDR3 DNA reads as TGCGCCAGCAGCTTGGACAGGTTTAGCACAGATACGCAGTATTTT. It encodes CASSLDRFSTDTQYF.

This chain connects TRBV27 to TRBJ1-2; D gene ambiguous. The CDR3 runs to 13 residues. V was clipped by 6 bases and J by 3 bases, with 11 bases between them. CDR1 and CDR2 (germline): MNHEY, SMNVEV (reference sequence). CDR3 sequence: CASSPVGDYGYTF. The CDR3 coding sequence is TGTGCCAGCAGCCCGGTCGGAGACTATGGCTACACCTTC.

The chain recombines TRBV3-1 (or the pseudogene TRBV3-2) with TRBJ1-1, with 8 bases identical to TRBD1. V gave up 0 bases and J gave up 0 bases; unmatched junction bases: 6. From germline, CDR1 is LGHDT and CDR2 YNNKEL (reference sequence). The CDR3 length is 17 residues. CDR3 DNA: TGTGCCAGCAGCCAAGATTTCGGGGACAGGTTGAACACTGAAGCTTTCTTT. It is translated as CASSQDFGDRLNTEAFF.

This chain connects TRBV29-1 to TRBJ2-1; 7 bases align to TRBD1. In germline, CDR1 is SQVTM, CDR2 ANQGSEA. CDR3 size: 16 residues. The V segment lost 6 bases and the J segment 5 bases; nucleotides outside the gene matches: 16. Here the CDR3 reads CSVIKQPGQTNNEQFF. In DNA form, the CDR3 reads TGCAGCGTAATAAAACAACCGGGACAGACTAACAATGAGCAGTTCTTC.

The sample holds one count of this clone. The rearrangement links TRBV6-5 to TRBJ1-5; 7 bases line up with TRBD1. V shed 0 bases, J shed 2 bases, and the junction held 1 base outside the gene matches. Germline CDR1 and CDR2: MNHEY and SVGAGI. CDR3 length: 15 residues. CDR3 coding DNA: TGTGCCAGCAGTTACTCTACAGGGGGCAATCAGCCCCAGCATTTT. Residues: CASSYSTGGNQPQHF.

The chain combines TRBV12-5 with TRBJ1-1; 7 positions agree with TRBD1. V lost 0 bases and J lost 1; bases outside the gene matches: 11. Germline CDR1 and CDR2: LGHNT and FRNRAP. This CDR3 has 18 amino acids. CDR3 DNA: TGTGCTAGTGGTTTGGTGACAGGGTTAGTCACCCAGAACACTGAAGCTTTCTTT. Its translation: CASGLVTGLVTQNTEAFF.

Only a few counts were recorded for this clone. V usage is TRBV4-1 and J usage is TRBJ1-1; D is perhaps TRBD1 (5 bases). Trimming took 4 bases from V and 9 from J, leaving 9 bases between them. Germline V gene data show CDR1 as MGHRA and CDR2 as YSYEKL. The CDR3 is made up of 11 amino acids. For the CDR3, the DNA is TGCGCCAGCAGCCCTGGACAAAAAGCTTTCTTT. As protein: CASSPGQKAFF.

In DNA form, the CDR3 reads TGTGCCAGCAGGAGACTACTGAACACCGGGGAGCTGTTTTTT. It is translated as CASRRLLNTGELFF. V usage is TRBV5-4 and J usage is TRBJ2-2; a possible D gene is TRBD2 (5 bases). Germline V gives CDR1 SGHNT, CDR2 YYREEE (reference sequence). The V gene lost 5 bases and the J gene lost 1 base, with 9 bases spanning the gap. The CDR3 totals 14 residues.

This rearrangement joins TRBV4-2 to TRBJ1-2; TRBD1 agrees at 7 bases. The CDR3 has 16 amino acids. Germline values: CDR1 LGHNA, CDR2 YNFKEQ. The J segment lost 4 bases and the V segment lost 3 bases, leaving 11 bases of the junction unmatched. The CDR3 protein is CASSQDPGQHSYGYTF. The CDR3 nucleotides read TGTGCCAGCAGCCAGGATCCGGGACAGCACAGCTATGGCTACACCTTC.

This sequence joins TRBV3-1 (or the pseudogene TRBV3-2) and TRBJ1-2; D is possibly TRBD1 (6 bases). There are 17 residues in the CDR3. CDR1 and CDR2 from the germline V gene are LGHDT and YNNKEL (reference sequence). Deletions cut 0 bases from V and 1 base from J, with 15 bases between. CDR3 residues: CASSQDDRTLGNYGYTF. The CDR3 DNA is TGTGCCAGCAGCCAAGATGACAGGACCCTCGGTAACTATGGCTACACCTTC.

This chain uses TRBV3-1 (or the pseudogene TRBV3-2) with TRBJ2-7; 16 bases match TRBD2. The germline CDR1 and CDR2 sequences are LGHDT and YNNKEL (reference sequence). The CDR3 runs to 17 residues. Trimming removed 4 bases from V and 0 bases from J; junction bases left unmatched: 3. As DNA, the CDR3 is TGTGCCAGCAGCCGGGGACTAGCGGGAGGGGTCTCCTACGAGCAGTACTTC. Amino acid sequence: CASSRGLAGGVSYEQYF.

The chain employs TRBV27 and TRBJ2-7; 7 bases are shared with TRBD2. The germline gives CDR1 MNHEY, CDR2 SMNVEV (reference sequence). Trimming took 2 bases from V and 4 from J; bases not matched to a gene: 11. The CDR3 consists of 16 residues. The CDR3 DNA is TGTGCCAGCAGTTTAGCTCTTCCCGGACTAGTTTACGAGCAGTACTTC. Translation gives CASSLALPGLVYEQYF.

The chain uses TRBV28 and TRBJ1-5; D is ambiguous. CDR1 and CDR2 from the germline V gene are MDHEN and SYDVKM. This CDR3 has 15 residues. Deletions cut 4 bases from V and 9 bases from J, with 19 bases between. Here the CDR3 DNA reads TGTGCCAGCAGTTCTGGAGGGATGAGCTTGGGGCCCCAGCATTTT. It is translated as CASSSGGMSLGPQHF.

The CDR3 here is CASSYSVQTNEKLFF. CDR3 bases: TGTGCCAGCAGTTACTCTGTTCAGACTAATGAAAAACTGTTTTTT. V and J are TRBV6-6 and TRBJ1-4; D unresolved. V lost 0 bases and J lost 2, with 7 bases in between. CDR3 size: 15 residues. Germline lookup yields CDR1 MNHNY and CDR2 SVGAGI (reference sequence).

The gene calls are TRBV5-5 and TRBJ1-1; no clear D. V dropped 4 bases and J dropped 5 bases, with 12 bases sitting between them. The CDR3 is 13 amino acids. CDR1 and CDR2 from the germline V gene are SGHKS and YYEKEE (reference sequence). CDR3 protein: CASSGWGGTEAFF. The CDR3 nucleotides are TGTGCCAGCAGCGGGTGGGGAGGGACTGAAGCTTTCTTT. The variable domain in full, with the rest retrieved from reference TRBV5-5 and TRBJ1-1, is DAGVTQSPTHLIKTRGQQVTLRCSPISGHKSVSWYQQVLGQGPQFIFQYYEKEERGRGNFPDRFSARQFPNYSSELNVNALLLGDSALYLCASSGWGGTEAFFGQGTRLTVV.

This chain links TRBV30 with TRBJ2-1; TRBD2 agrees at 11 bases. The V segment lost 2 bases and the J segment 6 bases; nucleotides outside the gene matches: 9. The CDR3 covers 16 residues. The germline V gene has CDR1 GTSNPN and CDR2 SVGIG (reference sequence). In DNA form, the CDR3 reads TGTGCCTGGAGTCTCCGTTTAGCGGGGGGGCTCAATGAGCAGTTCTTC. Protein product: CAWSLRLAGGLNEQFF.

This chain connects TRBV4-1 to TRBJ1-5; D perhaps matches TRBD1 (5 bases). Trimming took 0 bases from V and 2 from J, leaving 11 bases between them. Germline V CDR1 and CDR2: MGHRA, YSYEKL. CDR3 length: 16 residues. The CDR3 bases are TGCGCCAGCAGCCAAGATGGGGGAGGGGGCAATCAGCCCCAGCATTTT. It is translated as CASSQDGGGGNQPQHF.

This chain joins TRBV7-2 and TRBJ2-1; the match to TRBD2 covers 8 bases. The J segment lost 6 bases and the V segment lost 6 bases, leaving 7 bases of the junction unmatched. The CDR3 consists of 14 residues. CDR1 is SGHTA and CDR2 is FQGNSA in the germline V gene. CDR3: CASSQTSDVNEQFF. The DNA of the CDR3 is TGTGCCAGCAGTCAGACTAGCGACGTCAATGAGCAGTTCTTC.

This chain connects TRBV6-5 to TRBJ1-1, with D maybe TRBD1 (6 bases). Trimming took off 0 bases at V and 5 bases at J, with 16 bases between the two ends. The germline V gene encodes CDR1 MNHEY and CDR2 SVGAGI. This CDR3 spans 16 amino acids. The CDR3 sequence: CASSYSAGAPRTEAFF. As DNA, the CDR3 is TGTGCCAGCAGTTACTCGGCAGGGGCCCCTAGGACTGAAGCTTTCTTT.